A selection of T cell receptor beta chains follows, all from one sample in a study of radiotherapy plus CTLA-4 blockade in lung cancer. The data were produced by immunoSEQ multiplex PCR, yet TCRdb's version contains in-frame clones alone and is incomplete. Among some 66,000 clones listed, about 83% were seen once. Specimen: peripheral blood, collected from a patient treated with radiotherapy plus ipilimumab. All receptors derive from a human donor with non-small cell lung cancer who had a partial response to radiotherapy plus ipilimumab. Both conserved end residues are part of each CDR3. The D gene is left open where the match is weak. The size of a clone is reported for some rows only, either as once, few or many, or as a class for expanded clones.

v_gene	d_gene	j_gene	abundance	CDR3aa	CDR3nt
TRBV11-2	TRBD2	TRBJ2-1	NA	CASSPLSGRVYNEQFF	TGTGCCAGCAGCCCCCTTAGCGGGAGAGTCTACAATGAGCAGTTCTTC
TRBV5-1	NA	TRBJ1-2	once	CASSDGTKDGYTF	TGCGCCAGCAGCGACGGGACAAAAGACGGCTACACCTTC
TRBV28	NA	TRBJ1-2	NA	CASSLTQTIYGYTF	TGTGCCAGCAGTTTAACACAAACTATTTATGGCTACACCTTC
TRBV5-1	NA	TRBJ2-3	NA	CASSTQGGRGDTQYF	TGCGCCAGCTCCACACAAGGGGGTCGGGGAGATACGCAGTATTTT
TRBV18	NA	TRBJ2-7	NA	CASSPPGQGGIYEQYF	TGTGCCAGCTCACCACCGGGGCAGGGGGGCATCTACGAGCAGTACTTC
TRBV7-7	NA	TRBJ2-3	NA	CASSLGSSEADTQYF	TGTGCCAGCAGCTTAGGGTCTAGCGAGGCAGATACGCAGTATTTT
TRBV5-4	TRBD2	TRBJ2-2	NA	CASSNPQRGNTGELFF	TGTGCCAGCAGCAACCCACAGCGGGGGAACACCGGGGAGCTGTTTTTT
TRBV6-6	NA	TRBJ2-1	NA	CASSYNLEQFF	TGTGCCAGCAGTTATAATCTTGAGCAGTTCTTC
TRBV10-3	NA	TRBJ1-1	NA	CAISDQPGNTEAFF	TGTGCCATCAGTGATCAACCGGGGAACACTGAAGCTTTCTTT
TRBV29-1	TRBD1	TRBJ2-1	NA	CSVQQGADEQFF	TGCAGCGTTCAACAGGGGGCCGATGAGCAGTTCTTC
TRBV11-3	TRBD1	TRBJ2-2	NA	CASSLGDRDNGELFF	TGTGCCAGCAGCTTAGGGGACAGGGATAACGGGGAGCTGTTTTTT
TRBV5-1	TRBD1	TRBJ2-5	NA	CASSSTLRGQETQYF	TGCGCCAGCAGCTCAACCCTCAGGGGGCAGGAGACCCAGTACTTC
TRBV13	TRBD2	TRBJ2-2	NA	CASRQTGTSGRYTGELFF	TGTGCCAGCAGACAGACAGGGACTAGCGGGAGGTATACCGGGGAGCTGTTTTTT
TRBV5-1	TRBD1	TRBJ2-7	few	CASSLEPGGYEQYF	TGCGCCAGCAGCTTGGAACCAGGGGGCTACGAGCAGTACTTC
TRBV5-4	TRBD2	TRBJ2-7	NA	CASSLRTSGRGGEQYF	TGTGCCAGCAGCCTGAGGACTAGCGGGAGGGGGGGCGAGCAGTACTTC
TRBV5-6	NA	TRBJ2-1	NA	CASSGTPRVDNEQFF	TGTGCCAGCAGCGGGACTCCCCGGGTGGATAATGAGCAGTTCTTC
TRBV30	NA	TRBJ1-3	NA	CAGRAREGRGVVGGNTIYF	TGTGCCGGAAGAGCCCGGGAGGGGCGCGGGGTGGTAGGGGGAAACACCATATATTTT
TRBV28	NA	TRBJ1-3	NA	CASSLRGSGNTIYF	TGTGCCAGCAGTTTAAGGGGCTCTGGAAACACCATATATTTT
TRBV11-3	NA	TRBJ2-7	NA	CASSARDSPGEQYF	TGTGCCAGCAGCGCGAGGGACTCACCTGGCGAGCAGTACTTC
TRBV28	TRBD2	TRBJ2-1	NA	CASSSRLAGINEQFF	TGTGCCAGCAGTTCCCGACTAGCGGGTATCAATGAGCAGTTCTTC
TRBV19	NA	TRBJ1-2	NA	CASGGVSSTFYGYTF	TGTGCCAGTGGAGGGGTTTCTTCCACCTTCTATGGCTACACCTTC
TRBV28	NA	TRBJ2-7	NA	CASAPPQGEGQYF	TGTGCCAGCGCCCCCCCCCAGGGCGAAGGGCAGTACTTC
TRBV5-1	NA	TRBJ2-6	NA	CASSLRGASSGANVLTF	TGCGCCAGCAGCTTGAGGGGTGCCTCCTCTGGGGCCAACGTCCTGACTTTC
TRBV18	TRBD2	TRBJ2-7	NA	CASSWGRDEQYF	TGTGCCAGCTCCTGGGGGAGGGACGAGCAGTACTTC
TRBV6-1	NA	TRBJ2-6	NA	CASSGSGALSGANVLTF	TGTGCCAGCAGTGGGTCAGGGGCTCTCTCTGGGGCCAACGTCCTGACTTTC
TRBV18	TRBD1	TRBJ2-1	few	CASSTTRQGWDYNEQFF	TGTGCCAGCTCAACAACGCGACAGGGTTGGGACTACAATGAGCAGTTCTTC
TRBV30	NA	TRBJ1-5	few	CAWTLTGNQPQHF	TGTGCCTGGACCCTTACAGGGAATCAGCCCCAGCATTTT
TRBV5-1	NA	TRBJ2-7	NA	CASSESGGYEQYF	TGCGCCAGCAGCGAGTCAGGAGGCTACGAGCAGTACTTC
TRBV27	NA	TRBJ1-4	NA	CASSTAGGGTNEKLFF	TGTGCCAGCAGTACGGCGGGGGGGGGAACTAATGAAAAACTGTTTTTT
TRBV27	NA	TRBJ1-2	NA	CASSLSRRDFYGYTF	TGTGCCAGCAGTTTATCGCGGCGGGACTTCTATGGCTACACCTTC
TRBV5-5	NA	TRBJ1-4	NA	CASSLWAGDNEKLFF	TGTGCCAGCAGCCTCTGGGCAGGGGACAACGAAAAACTGTTTTTT
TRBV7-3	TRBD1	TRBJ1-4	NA	CASSAAGGAGEKLFF	TGTGCCAGCAGCGCCGCAGGGGGCGCAGGGGAAAAACTGTTTTTT
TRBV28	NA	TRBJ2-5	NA	CASRGSTQYF	TGTGCCAGCAGGGGCAGCACCCAGTACTTC
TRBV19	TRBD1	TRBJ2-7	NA	CASRRDRELGEQYF	TGTGCCAGTAGGAGGGACAGAGAGCTTGGCGAGCAGTACTTC
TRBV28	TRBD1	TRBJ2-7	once	CASSPRQGKAYEQYF	TGTGCCAGCAGTCCGAGACAGGGTAAAGCCTACGAGCAGTACTTC
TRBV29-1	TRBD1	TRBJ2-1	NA	CSVGQGTGEQFF	TGCAGCGTTGGACAGGGTACCGGTGAGCAGTTCTTC
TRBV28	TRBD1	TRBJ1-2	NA	CEVRGANTNYGYTF	TGTGAAGTCAGGGGGGCCAATACTAACTATGGCTACACCTTC
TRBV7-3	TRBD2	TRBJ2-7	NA	CASSLAGGNTYEQYF	TGTGCCAGCAGTCTAGCGGGAGGGAATACCTACGAGCAGTACTTC
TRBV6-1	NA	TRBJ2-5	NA	CASSDRRYGSRTLRETQYF	TGTGCCAGCAGTGATAGGCGGTATGGGAGCCGGACCCTCAGGGAGACCCAGTACTTC
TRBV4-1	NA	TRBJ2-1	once	CASSQGAGAYNEQFF	TGCGCCAGCAGCCAAGGTGCCGGAGCCTACAATGAGCAGTTCTTC
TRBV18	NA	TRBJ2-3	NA	CASSPSLRADTQYF	TGTGCCAGCTCACCCAGCCTGAGGGCAGATACGCAGTATTTT
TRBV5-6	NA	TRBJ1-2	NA	CASSLGQASYGYTF	TGTGCCAGCAGCTTGGGACAGGCCTCTTATGGCTACACCTTC
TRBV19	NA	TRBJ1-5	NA	CASSIGPGVTQPQHF	TGTGCCAGTAGTATAGGCCCAGGGGTTACGCAGCCCCAGCATTTT